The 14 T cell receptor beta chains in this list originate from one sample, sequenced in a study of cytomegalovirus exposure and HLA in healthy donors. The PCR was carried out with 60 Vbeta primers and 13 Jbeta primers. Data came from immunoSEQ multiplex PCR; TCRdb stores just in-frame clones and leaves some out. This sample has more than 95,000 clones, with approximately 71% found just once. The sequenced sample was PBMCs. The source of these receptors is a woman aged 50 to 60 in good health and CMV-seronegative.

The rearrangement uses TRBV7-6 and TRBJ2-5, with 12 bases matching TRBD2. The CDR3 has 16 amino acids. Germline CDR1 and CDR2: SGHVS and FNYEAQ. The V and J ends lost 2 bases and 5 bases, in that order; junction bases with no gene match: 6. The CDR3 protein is CASSLPLAGGRETQYF. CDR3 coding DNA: TGTGCCAGCAGCTTACCCCTAGCGGGAGGGCGTGAGACCCAGTACTTC.

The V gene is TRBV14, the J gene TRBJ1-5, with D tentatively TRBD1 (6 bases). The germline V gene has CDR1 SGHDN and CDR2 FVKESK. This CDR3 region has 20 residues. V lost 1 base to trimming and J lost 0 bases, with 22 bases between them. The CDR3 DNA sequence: TGTGCCAGCAGCCAAGGGGTACACAGGGTGTGGGGATTTAGCAATCAGCCCCAGCATTTT. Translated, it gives CASSQGVHRVWGFSNQPQHF.

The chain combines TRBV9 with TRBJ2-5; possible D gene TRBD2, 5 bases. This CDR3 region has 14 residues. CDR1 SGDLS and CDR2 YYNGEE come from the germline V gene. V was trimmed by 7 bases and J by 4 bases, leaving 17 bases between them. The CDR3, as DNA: TGTGCCAGCGGGCCCGGGCTAGCACGAGAGACCCAGTACTTC. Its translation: CASGPGLARETQYF.

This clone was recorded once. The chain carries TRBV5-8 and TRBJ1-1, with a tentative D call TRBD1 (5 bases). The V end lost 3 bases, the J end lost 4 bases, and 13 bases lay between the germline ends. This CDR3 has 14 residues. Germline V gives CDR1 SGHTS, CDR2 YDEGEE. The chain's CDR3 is CASSSTGVGTEAFF. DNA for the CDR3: TGTGCCAGCAGCTCGACGGGGGTTGGCACTGAAGCTTTCTTT.

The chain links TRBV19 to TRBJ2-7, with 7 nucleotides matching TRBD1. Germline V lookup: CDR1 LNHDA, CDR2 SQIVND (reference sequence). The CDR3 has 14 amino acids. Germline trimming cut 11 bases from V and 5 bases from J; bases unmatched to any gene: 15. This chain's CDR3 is CAAGPRQGLDEQYF. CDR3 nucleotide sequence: TGTGCCGCCGGACCGAGACAGGGCCTCGACGAGCAGTACTTC.

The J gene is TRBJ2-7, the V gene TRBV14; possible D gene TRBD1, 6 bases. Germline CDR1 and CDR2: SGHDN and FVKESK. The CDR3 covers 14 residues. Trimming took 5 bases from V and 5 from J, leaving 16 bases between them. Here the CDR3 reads CASSVITQGDEQYF. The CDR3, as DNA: TGTGCCAGCAGCGTGATTACACAGGGAGACGAGCAGTACTTC.

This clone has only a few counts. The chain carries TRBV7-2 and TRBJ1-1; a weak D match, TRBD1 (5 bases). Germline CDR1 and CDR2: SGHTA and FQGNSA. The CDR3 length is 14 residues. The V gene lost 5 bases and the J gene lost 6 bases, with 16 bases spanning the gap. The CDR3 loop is CASSLGGERAEAFF. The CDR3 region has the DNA TGTGCCAGCAGCCTCGGAGGGGAAAGGGCTGAAGCTTTCTTT. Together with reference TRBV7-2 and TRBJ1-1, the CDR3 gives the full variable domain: GAGVSQSPSNKVTEKGKDVELRCDPISGHTALYWYRQSLGQGLEFLIYFQGNSAPDKSGLPSDRFSAERTGGSVSTLTIQRTQQEDSAVYLCASSLGGERAEAFFGQGTRLTVV.

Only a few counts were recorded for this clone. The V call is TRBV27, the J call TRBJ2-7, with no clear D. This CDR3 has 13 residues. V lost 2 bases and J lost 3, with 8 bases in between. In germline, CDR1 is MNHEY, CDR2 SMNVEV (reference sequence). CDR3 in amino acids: CASSLGLGYEQYF. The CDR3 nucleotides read TGTGCCAGCAGTTTAGGGCTGGGCTACGAGCAGTACTTC.

The CDR3 here is CASSLDRETQYF. The CDR3 bases are TGTGCCAGCAGCTTAGATAGAGAGACCCAGTACTTC. V gene TRBV11-2 combines with J gene TRBJ2-5; D is unresolved. Germline V CDR1 and CDR2: SGHAT, FQNNGV. The CDR3 loop spans 12 amino acids. The V gene lost 0 bases and the J gene lost 4 bases, with 3 bases spanning the gap.

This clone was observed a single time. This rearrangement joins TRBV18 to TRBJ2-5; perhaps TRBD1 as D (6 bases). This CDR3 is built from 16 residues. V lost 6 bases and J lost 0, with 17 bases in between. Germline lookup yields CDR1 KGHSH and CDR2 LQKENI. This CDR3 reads CASSPTTGSDQETQYF. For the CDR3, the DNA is TGTGCCAGCTCCCCAACCACAGGGTCCGACCAAGAGACCCAGTACTTC.

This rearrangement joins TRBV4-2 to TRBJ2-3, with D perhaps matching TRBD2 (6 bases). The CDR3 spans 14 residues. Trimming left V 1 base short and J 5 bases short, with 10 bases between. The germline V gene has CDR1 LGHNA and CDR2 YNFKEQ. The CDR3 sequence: CASSQGLVVDTQYF. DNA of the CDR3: TGTGCCAGCAGCCAAGGACTAGTGGTAGATACGCAGTATTTT.

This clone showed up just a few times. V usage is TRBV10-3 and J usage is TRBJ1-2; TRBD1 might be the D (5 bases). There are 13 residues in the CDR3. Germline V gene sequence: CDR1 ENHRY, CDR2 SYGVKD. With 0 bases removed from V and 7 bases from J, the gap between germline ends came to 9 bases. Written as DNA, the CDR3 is TGTGCCATCAGTGAGTCTGTTGGGGCTGGCTACACCTTC. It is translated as CAISESVGAGYTF.

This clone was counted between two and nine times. The CDR3 spells CASSYSIQGDSPLHF. For the CDR3, the DNA is TGTGCCAGCAGTTACTCGATACAGGGAGACTCACCCCTCCACTTT. The rearrangement links TRBV6-5 to TRBJ1-6; TRBD1 is a possible D gene (6 bases). Trimming cost V 0 bases and J 10 bases, with 13 bases left between them. From germline, CDR1 is MNHEY and CDR2 SVGAGI. The CDR3 runs to 15 residues.

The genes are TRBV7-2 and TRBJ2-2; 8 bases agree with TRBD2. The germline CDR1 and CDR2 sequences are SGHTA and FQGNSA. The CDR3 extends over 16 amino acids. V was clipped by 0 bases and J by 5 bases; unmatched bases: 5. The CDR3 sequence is CASSLAPGGRTGELFF. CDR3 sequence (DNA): TGTGCCAGCAGCTTAGCGCCGGGAGGGAGGACCGGGGAGCTGTTTTTT.